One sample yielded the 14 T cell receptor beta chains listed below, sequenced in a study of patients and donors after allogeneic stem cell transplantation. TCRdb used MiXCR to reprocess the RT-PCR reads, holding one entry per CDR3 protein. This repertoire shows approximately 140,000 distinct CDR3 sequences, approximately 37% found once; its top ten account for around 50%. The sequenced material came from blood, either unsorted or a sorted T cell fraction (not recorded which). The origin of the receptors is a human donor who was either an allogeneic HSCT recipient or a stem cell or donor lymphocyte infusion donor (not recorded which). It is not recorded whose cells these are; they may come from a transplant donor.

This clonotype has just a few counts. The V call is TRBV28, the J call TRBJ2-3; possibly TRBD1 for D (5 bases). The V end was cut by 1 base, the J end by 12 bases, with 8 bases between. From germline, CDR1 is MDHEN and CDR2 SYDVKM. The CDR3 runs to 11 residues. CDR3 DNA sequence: TGTGCCAGCAGTTTATCAAGGGGACAGTATTTT. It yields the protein CASSLSRGQYF. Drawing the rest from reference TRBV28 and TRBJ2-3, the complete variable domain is DVKVTQSSRYLVKRTGEKVFLECVQDMDHENMFWYRQDPGLGLRLIYFSYDVKMKEKGDIPEGYSVSREKKERFSLILESASTNQTSMYLCASSLSRGQYFGPGTRLTVL.

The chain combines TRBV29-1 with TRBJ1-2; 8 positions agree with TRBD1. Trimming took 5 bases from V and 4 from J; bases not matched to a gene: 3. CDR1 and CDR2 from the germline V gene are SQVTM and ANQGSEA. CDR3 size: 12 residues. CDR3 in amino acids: CSVTGGGYGYTF. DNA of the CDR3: TGCAGCGTTACAGGGGGTGGCTATGGCTACACCTTC.

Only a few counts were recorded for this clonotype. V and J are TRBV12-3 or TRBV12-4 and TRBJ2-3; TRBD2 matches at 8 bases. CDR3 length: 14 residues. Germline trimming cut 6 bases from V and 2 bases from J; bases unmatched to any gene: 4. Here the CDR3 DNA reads TGTGCCAGCAGCTCGACTAGCGTCACAGATACGCAGTATTTT. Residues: CASSSTSVTDTQYF.

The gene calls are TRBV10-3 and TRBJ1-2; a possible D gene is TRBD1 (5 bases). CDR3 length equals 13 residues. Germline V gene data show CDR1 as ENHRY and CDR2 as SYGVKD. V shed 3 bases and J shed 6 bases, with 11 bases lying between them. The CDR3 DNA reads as TGTGCCATCAGTGACCCAAGGGACGATGGCTACACCTTC. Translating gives CAISDPRDDGYTF.

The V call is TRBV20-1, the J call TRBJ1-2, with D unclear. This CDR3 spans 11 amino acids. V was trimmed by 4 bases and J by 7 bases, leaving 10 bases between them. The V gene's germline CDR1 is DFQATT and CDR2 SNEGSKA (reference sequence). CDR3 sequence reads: CSAMKIGGYTF. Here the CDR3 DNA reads TGCAGTGCTATGAAAATAGGTGGCTACACCTTC.

CDR3 in DNA: TGCGCCAGCAGCGAACCACGGAGTCAAGAGACCCAGTACTTC. It specifies CASSEPRSQETQYF. The chain carries TRBV5-1 and TRBJ2-5; no definite D call. V lost 4 bases and J lost 2, with 12 bases in between. CDR3 size: 14 residues. Looked up from germline, CDR1 is SGHRS and CDR2 is YFSETQ.

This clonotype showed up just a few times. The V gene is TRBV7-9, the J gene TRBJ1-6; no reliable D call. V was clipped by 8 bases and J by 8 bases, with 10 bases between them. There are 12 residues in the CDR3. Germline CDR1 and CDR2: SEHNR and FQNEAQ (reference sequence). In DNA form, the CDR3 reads TGTGCCAGCGCTCCTAAAGATTCACCCCTCCACTTT. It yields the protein CASAPKDSPLHF. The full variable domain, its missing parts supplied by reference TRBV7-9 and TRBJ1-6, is DTGVSQNPRHKITKRGQNVTFRCDPISEHNRLYWYRQTLGQGPEFLTYFQNEAQLEKSRLLSDRFSAERPKGSFSTLEIQRTEQGDSAMYLCASAPKDSPLHFGNGTRLTVT.

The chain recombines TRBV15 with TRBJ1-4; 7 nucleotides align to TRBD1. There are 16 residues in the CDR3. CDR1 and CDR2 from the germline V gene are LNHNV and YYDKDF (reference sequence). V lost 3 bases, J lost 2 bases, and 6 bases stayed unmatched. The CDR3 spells CATSSHHRGTNEKLFF. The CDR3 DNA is TGTGCCACCAGCAGCCACCACAGGGGCACTAATGAAAAACTGTTTTTT.

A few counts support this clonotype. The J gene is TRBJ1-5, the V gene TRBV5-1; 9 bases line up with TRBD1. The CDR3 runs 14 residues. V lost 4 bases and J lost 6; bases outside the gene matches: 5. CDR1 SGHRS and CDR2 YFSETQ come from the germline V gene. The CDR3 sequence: CASSPGQGSQPQHF. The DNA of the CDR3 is TGCGCCAGCAGCCCCGGACAGGGGAGTCAGCCCCAGCATTTT.

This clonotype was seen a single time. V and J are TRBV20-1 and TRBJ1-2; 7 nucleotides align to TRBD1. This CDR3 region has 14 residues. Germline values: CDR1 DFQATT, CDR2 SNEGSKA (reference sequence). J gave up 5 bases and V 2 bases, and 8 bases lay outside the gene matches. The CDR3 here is CSARPRDRAYGYTF. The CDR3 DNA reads TGCAGTGCTAGACCTCGGGACAGAGCTTATGGCTACACCTTC.

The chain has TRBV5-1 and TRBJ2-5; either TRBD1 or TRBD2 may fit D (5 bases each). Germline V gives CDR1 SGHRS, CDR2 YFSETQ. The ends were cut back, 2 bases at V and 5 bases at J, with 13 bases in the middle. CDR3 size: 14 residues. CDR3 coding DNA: TGCGCCAGCAGCTTTCGAAAAGGGACGGAGACCCAGTACTTC. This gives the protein CASSFRKGTETQYF.

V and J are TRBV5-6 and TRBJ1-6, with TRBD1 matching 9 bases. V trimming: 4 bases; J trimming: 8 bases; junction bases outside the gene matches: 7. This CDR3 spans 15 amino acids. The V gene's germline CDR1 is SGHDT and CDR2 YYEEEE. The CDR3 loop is CASSLRTGVDSPLHF. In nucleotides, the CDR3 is TGTGCCAGCAGCCTAAGGACAGGGGTGGATTCACCCCTCCACTTT.

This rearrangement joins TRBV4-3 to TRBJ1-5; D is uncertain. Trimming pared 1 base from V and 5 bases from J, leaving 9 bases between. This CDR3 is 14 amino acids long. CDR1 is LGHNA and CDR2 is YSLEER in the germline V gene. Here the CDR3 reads CASSQGRWDQPQHF. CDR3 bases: TGCGCCAGCAGCCAAGGGCGCTGGGATCAGCCCCAGCATTTT.

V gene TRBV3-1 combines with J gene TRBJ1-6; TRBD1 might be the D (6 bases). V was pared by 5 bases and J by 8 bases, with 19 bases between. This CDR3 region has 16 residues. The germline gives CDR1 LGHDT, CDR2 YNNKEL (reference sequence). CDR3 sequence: CASSSPEGHLDSPLHF. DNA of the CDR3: TGTGCCAGCAGCTCGCCCGAGGGACATCTGGATTCACCCCTCCACTTT.